Described below is a single T cell receptor (beta chain) sequence and its context. Antigen: not known. The data stem from a study of OX40 agonist ivuxolimab in advanced cancers. About the research overall: Every patient in dose escalation had hepatocellular carcinoma, melanoma, renal cell or head and neck cancer. Whole-study results and caveats: Still undetermined is the antigen specificity of the expanded peripheral T cells. In general, CD8+ T cells held more expanded clones than CD4+ did, on average.

This CDR3 comprises 14 residues. Trimming cost V 1 base and J 6 bases; bases outside gene matches: 4. The germline CDR1 and CDR2 sequences are SGHTA and FQGTGA. Enrollment shut out patients with autoimmune disease history or systemic immunosuppression. This table comes from immunoSEQ multiplex PCR, and its TCRdb copy is limited to in-frame clones, with some not included. The sample lists roughly 63,000 clones; less than 90% were seen once. The clonotype was recovered from an adult with an advanced solid tumor such as melanoma, head and neck, liver or kidney cancer. The input for sequencing was CD4+ or CD8+ T cells sorted from blood, taken in a trial of the OX40 agonist ivuxolimab. The V gene is TRBV7-3, the J gene TRBJ2-3; 7 nucleotides align to TRBD2. CDR3 amino acids: CASSLNRGEDTQYF. CDR3 nucleotide sequence: TGTGCCAGCAGCTTAAATCGGGGGGAGGATACGCAGTATTTT.